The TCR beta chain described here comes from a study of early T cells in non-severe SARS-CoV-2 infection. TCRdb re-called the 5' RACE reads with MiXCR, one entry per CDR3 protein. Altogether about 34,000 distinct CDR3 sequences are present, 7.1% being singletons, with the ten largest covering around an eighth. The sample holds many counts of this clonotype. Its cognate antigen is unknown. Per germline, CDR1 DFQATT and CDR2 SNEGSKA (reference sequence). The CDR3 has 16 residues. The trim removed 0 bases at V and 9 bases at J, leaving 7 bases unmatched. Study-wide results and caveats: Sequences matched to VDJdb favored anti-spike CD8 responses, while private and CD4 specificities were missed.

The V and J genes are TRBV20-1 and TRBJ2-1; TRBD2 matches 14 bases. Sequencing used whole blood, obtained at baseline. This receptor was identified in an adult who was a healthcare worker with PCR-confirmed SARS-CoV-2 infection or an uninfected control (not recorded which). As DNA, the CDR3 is TGCAGTGCTAGAGAGGCGGGACTAGCGGGAGTCGGTGAGCAGTTCTTC. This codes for CSAREAGLAGVGEQFF.